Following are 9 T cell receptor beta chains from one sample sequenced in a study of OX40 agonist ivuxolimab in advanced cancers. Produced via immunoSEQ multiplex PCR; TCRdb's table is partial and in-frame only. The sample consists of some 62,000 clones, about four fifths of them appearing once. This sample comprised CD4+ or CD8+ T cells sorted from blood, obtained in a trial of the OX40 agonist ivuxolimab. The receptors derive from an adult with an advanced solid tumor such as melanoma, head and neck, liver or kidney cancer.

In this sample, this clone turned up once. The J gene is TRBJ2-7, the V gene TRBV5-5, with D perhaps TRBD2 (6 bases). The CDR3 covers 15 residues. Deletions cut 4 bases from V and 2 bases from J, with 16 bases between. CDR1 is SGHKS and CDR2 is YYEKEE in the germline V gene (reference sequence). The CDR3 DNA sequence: TGTGCCAGCAGCCGATTCGGGGGTACCACCTACGAGCAGTACTTC. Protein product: CASSRFGGTTYEQYF. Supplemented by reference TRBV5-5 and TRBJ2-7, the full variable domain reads DAGVTQSPTHLIKTRGQQVTLRCSPISGHKSVSWYQQVLGQGPQFIFQYYEKEERGRGNFPDRFSARQFPNYSSELNVNALLLGDSALYLCASSRFGGTTYEQYFGPGTRLTVT.

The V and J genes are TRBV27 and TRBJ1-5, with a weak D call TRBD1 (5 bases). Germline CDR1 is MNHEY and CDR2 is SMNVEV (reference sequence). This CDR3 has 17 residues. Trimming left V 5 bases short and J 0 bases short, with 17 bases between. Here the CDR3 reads CASSPVGAVYSNQPQHF. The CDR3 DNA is TGTGCCAGCAGTCCGGTAGGGGCGGTATATAGCAATCAGCCCCAGCATTTT.

The CDR3 loop reads CASSILGLSNTEAFF. The CDR3 DNA reads as TGTGCCAGCAGTATCCTGGGACTCTCGAACACTGAAGCTTTCTTT. The chain carries TRBV28 and TRBJ1-1; a weak D match, TRBD1 (5 bases). This CDR3 contains 15 residues. Trimming removed 5 bases at V and 1 base at J, with 14 bases between. Germline CDR1 and CDR2: MDHEN and SYDVKM.

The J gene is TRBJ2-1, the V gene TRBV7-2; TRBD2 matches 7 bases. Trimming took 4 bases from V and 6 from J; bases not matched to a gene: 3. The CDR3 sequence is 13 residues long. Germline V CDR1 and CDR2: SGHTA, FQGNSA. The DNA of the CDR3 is TGTGCCAGCAGCTCTAGGACTAGCAATGAGCAGTTCTTC. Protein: CASSSRTSNEQFF.

The CDR3 loop reads CASSSLAGSNNEQFF. CDR3 coding DNA: TGCGCCAGCAGCTCACTAGCGGGGAGCAACAATGAGCAGTTCTTC. This chain joins TRBV5-1 and TRBJ2-1; 10 nucleotides line up with TRBD2. Germline-derived CDR1 and CDR2 are SGHRS and YFSETQ. V lost 3 bases to trimming and J lost 5 bases; unmatched junction nucleotides: 5. The CDR3 spans 15 residues.

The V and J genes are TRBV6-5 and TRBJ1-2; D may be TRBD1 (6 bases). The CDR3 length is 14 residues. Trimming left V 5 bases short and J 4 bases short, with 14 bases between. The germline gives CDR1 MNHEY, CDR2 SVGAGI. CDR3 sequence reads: CASSEGGSGYGYTF. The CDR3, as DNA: TGTGCCAGCAGTGAAGGGGGTAGCGGCTATGGCTACACCTTC.

The CDR3 region is CAWSVLGSGRPTYEQYF. Written as DNA, the CDR3 is TGTGCCTGGAGTGTACTGGGTAGCGGGCGTCCGACCTACGAGCAGTACTTC. This chain connects TRBV30 to TRBJ2-7, with 7 bases lining up with TRBD2. Per the germline V gene, CDR1 is GTSNPN and CDR2 is SVGIG (reference sequence). The trim removed 0 bases at V and 2 bases at J, leaving 13 bases unmatched. The CDR3 has 17 amino acids.

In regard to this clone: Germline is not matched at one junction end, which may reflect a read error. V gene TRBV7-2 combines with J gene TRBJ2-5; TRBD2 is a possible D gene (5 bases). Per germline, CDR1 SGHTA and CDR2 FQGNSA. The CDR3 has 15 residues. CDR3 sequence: CASSLAGLLQETQYF. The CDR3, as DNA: TGTGCCAGCAGCCTAGCTGGACTCCTCCAAGAGACCCAGTACTTC.

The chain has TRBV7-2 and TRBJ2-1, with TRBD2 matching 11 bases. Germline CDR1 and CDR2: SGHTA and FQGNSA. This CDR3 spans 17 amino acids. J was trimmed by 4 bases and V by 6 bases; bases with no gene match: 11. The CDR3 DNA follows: TGTGCCAGCAGTTCAAAGGAGGGACTAGCGGTGTACAATGAGCAGTTCTTC. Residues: CASSSKEGLAVYNEQFF.